This T cell receptor beta chain stems from a study of OX40 agonist ivuxolimab in advanced cancers. In regard to this clone: Its target is not known.

Study-wide points: People who partly responded at 0.1-3.0 mg/kg had some of the least clonal expansion seen.

Clones were read by immunoSEQ multiplex PCR, and TCRdb kept only the in-frame ones, dropping some. The sample records some 62,000 clones, 85% being singletons. Material: CD4+ or CD8+ T cells sorted from blood, obtained in a trial of the OX40 agonist ivuxolimab. This TCR was recovered from an adult with an advanced solid tumor such as melanoma, head and neck, liver or kidney cancer.

The CDR3 DNA reads as TGTGCCACCAGCAGAGATCGGCAGGCTTTTGGGTCACCCCTCCACTTT. The encoded protein is CATSRDRQAFGSPLHF. The V call is TRBV15, the J call TRBJ1-6; D is unclear. CDR1 and CDR2 (germline): LNHNV, YYDKDF (reference sequence). Trimming pared 0 bases from V and 10 bases from J, leaving 16 bases between. This CDR3 is built from 16 residues.